The T cell receptor (beta chain) under discussion was sequenced for a study of T cell responses to AZD1222 COVID-19 vaccine. The V and J ends lost 3 bases and 1 base, in that order; junction bases with no gene match: 7. The CDR3 consists of 16 residues. CDR1 and CDR2 from the germline V gene are SGDLS and YYNGEE. Only in-frame clones appear in the TCRdb table, and some are missing; sequencing was by immunoSEQ multiplex PCR. The table has roughly 180,000 clones, around 91% seen once. The chain is built from TRBV9 and TRBJ1-2, with TRBD1 matching over 9 bases. The TCR was taken from an adult in good health. The specimen comprised peripheral blood, sampled on day 0 of AZD1222 vaccination. CDR3: CASSEATGGHNYGYTF. Here the CDR3 DNA reads TGTGCCAGCAGCGAGGCAACAGGGGGCCATAACTATGGCTACACCTTC.